In its sample, the clone carrying this T cell receptor beta chain was seen once. With a much larger clone just one base away, this may be a read error. The data stem from a study of early T cells in non-severe SARS-CoV-2 infection. TCRdb re-called the 5' RACE reads with MiXCR, one entry per CDR3 protein. The sample has 55,000 to 75,000 distinct CDR3 sequences, about 6% seen once. Looked up from germline, CDR1 is SGHTA and CDR2 is FQGNSA. The CDR3 covers 14 residues. The sequence came from an adult who was a healthcare worker with PCR-confirmed SARS-CoV-2 infection or an uninfected control (not recorded which). The chain uses TRBV7-2 and TRBJ2-7, with 9 bases matching TRBD2. The source material was whole blood, sampled at baseline. As DNA, the CDR3 is TGTGCCAGCAGCCCTAGCGGGGTCTCCTACGAGCGGTACTTC. Protein product: CASSPSGVSYERYF.